These 23 T cell receptor beta chains originate from one sample sequenced in a study of Ad26.COV2.S vaccination and SARS-CoV-2 variants. Only in-frame clones appear in the TCRdb table, and some are missing; sequencing was by immunoSEQ multiplex PCR. The sample consists of roughly 180,000 clones, around 90% of them appearing once. The sequencing used peripheral blood, collected after recovery from COVID-19. These receptors all stem from a human donor who had recovered from COVID-19.

The chain links TRBV3-1 (or the pseudogene TRBV3-2) to TRBJ1-2, with D unclear. In germline, CDR1 is LGHDT, CDR2 YNNKEL (reference sequence). The CDR3 consists of 12 residues. V lost 4 bases and J 5 bases, leaving 8 bases between the germline ends. The CDR3 is CASSRNQYGYTF. DNA of the CDR3: TGTGCCAGCAGCCGTAATCAGTATGGCTACACCTTC.

This chain links TRBV11-2 with TRBJ1-3; no reliable D call. Trimming shortened V by 8 bases and J by 0 bases, and 8 bases separated the two germline ends. Germline CDR1 reads SGHAT; CDR2 reads FQNNGV. This CDR3 is 13 amino acids long. As DNA, the CDR3 is TGTGCCAGCGAATCCTTCTCTGGAAACACCATATATTTT. It yields the protein CASESFSGNTIYF.

This rearrangement joins TRBV18 to TRBJ1-3, with unresolved D. CDR1 is KGHSH and CDR2 is LQKENI in the germline V gene. Trimming left V 6 bases short and J 2 bases short, with 17 bases between. CDR3 length: 16 amino acids. The CDR3 nucleotides are TGTGCCAGCTCCCTTGGGGAAGTCATAGCTGGAAACACCATATATTTT. This translates into CASSLGEVIAGNTIYF. The variable domain in full, completed from reference TRBV18 and TRBJ1-3, reads NAGVMQNPRHLVRRRGQEARLRCSPMKGHSHVYWYRQLPEEGLKFMVYLQKENIIDESGMPKERFSAEFPKEGPSILRIQQVVRGDSAAYFCASSLGEVIAGNTIYFGEGSWLTVV.

This sequence joins TRBV6-1 and TRBJ1-4, with TRBD1 as a possible D gene (5 bases). Trimming took off 5 bases at V and 8 bases at J, with 15 bases between the two ends. The CDR3 consists of 14 residues. Looked up from germline, CDR1 is MNHNS and CDR2 is SASEGT. CDR3 in amino acids: CASSSGPAGEKLFF. For the CDR3, the DNA is TGTGCCAGCAGTTCGGGACCGGCAGGCGAAAAACTGTTTTTT.

The rearrangement joins TRBV19 to TRBJ1-6, with D possibly being TRBD1 (5 bases). The CDR3 contains 14 residues. V was shortened by 7 bases and J by 7 bases, with 14 bases between the two germline ends. The germline V gene has CDR1 LNHDA and CDR2 SQIVND (reference sequence). CDR3 region: CASTPPSGNSPLHF. In DNA form, the CDR3 reads TGTGCCAGTACCCCACCTTCAGGGAATTCACCCCTCCACTTT.

The chain links TRBV7-8 to TRBJ1-1; D is unclear. CDR3 length: 15 amino acids. Germline V gene data show CDR1 as SGHVS and CDR2 as FQNEAQ. Trimming took off 0 bases at V and 4 bases at J, with 12 bases between the two ends. CDR3 bases: TGTGCCAGCAGCTTAGCGCAAACACAAGGCACTGAAGCTTTCTTT. The encoded protein is CASSLAQTQGTEAFF.

This clone was counted a few times. V and J are TRBV3-1 (or the pseudogene TRBV3-2) and TRBJ1-1, with 8 bases fitting TRBD1. The V gene end was trimmed by 4 bases and the J gene end by 4 bases; junction bases not matched to a gene: 5. The CDR3 sequence is 14 residues long. Germline V gene data show CDR1 as LGHDT and CDR2 as YNNKEL (reference sequence). For the CDR3, the DNA is TGTGCCAGCAGCCCAGGGGGCAGTGTCACTGAAGCTTTCTTT. Protein product: CASSPGGSVTEAFF.

The J gene is TRBJ2-1, the V gene TRBV4-1; 7 nucleotides agree with TRBD2. There are 15 residues in the CDR3. Per the germline V gene, CDR1 is MGHRA and CDR2 is YSYEKL. J gave up 4 bases and V 1 base, and 4 bases lay outside the gene matches. CDR3 coding DNA: TGCGCCAGCAGCCAAGGGTTGCGGGGGTACAATGAGCAGTTCTTC. Translation gives CASSQGLRGYNEQFF.

This clone has only one observation. The genes are TRBV7-7 and TRBJ2-5, with 14 positions matching TRBD2. CDR1 is SSHAT and CDR2 is FNYEAQ in the germline V gene (reference sequence). J lost 4 bases, V lost 4 bases, and 5 bases had no gene match. The CDR3 runs to 16 residues. The chain's CDR3 is CASSSTSGRAGETQYF. The CDR3 nucleotides read TGTGCCAGCAGCTCGACTAGCGGGAGGGCAGGAGAGACCCAGTACTTC. Based on the CDR3 plus reference TRBV7-7 and TRBJ2-5, the full variable domain is GAGVSQSPRYKVTKRGQDVTLRCDPISSHATLYWYQQALGQGPEFLTYFNYEAQPDKSGLPSDRFSAERPEGSISTLTIQRTEQRDSAMYRCASSSTSGRAGETQYFGPGTRLLVL.

The chain couples TRBV11-2 to TRBJ1-4; TRBD1 matches at 10 bases. This CDR3 spans 14 amino acids. J was trimmed by 8 bases and V by 3 bases; bases with no gene match: 3. Germline V gene data show CDR1 as SGHAT and CDR2 as FQNNGV. DNA of the CDR3: TGTGCCAGCAGCTTCCGGGACAGGGGAGAAAAACTGTTTTTT. Translation gives CASSFRDRGEKLFF.

The V gene is TRBV10-3, the J gene TRBJ2-1; 8 nucleotides agree with TRBD1. V lost 10 bases and J lost 4; bases outside the gene matches: 3. The CDR3 is 12 amino acids. CDR1 and CDR2 (germline): ENHRY, SYGVKD. The CDR3 is CATDREYNEQFF. The CDR3 DNA sequence: TGTGCCACGGACAGGGAATACAATGAGCAGTTCTTC.

The chain couples TRBV7-9 to TRBJ2-7; TRBD2 is a possible D gene (6 bases). The germline V and J ends were trimmed by 0 bases and 0 bases, with 12 bases remaining between them. CDR3 length equals 16 residues. CDR1 and CDR2 from the germline V gene are SEHNR and FQNEAQ (reference sequence). The CDR3 loop is CASSLAWGLNSYEQYF. The DNA of the CDR3 is TGTGCCAGCAGCTTAGCCTGGGGACTCAACTCCTACGAGCAGTACTTC.

This clone turned up a few times. J is TRBJ2-3 and V is TRBV6-6, with D uncertain. The CDR3 covers 13 residues. CDR1 and CDR2 from the germline V gene are MNHNY and SVGAGI (reference sequence). Trimming shortened V by 5 bases and J by 4 bases, and 10 bases separated the two germline ends. CDR3 sequence (DNA): TGTGCCAGCAGTACCTCGTACGCAGATACGCAGTATTTT. Translating it yields CASSTSYADTQYF.

The chain recombines TRBV5-8 with TRBJ2-1; 13 nucleotides match TRBD2. Germline V gene lookup returns CDR1 SGHTS and CDR2 YDEGEE. The V and J ends lost 4 bases and 7 bases, in that order; junction bases with no gene match: 5. The CDR3 runs 15 residues. The CDR3 DNA reads TGTGCCAGCAGCCCCCAACTAGCGGGAGGGAATGAGCAGTTCTTC. Translated: CASSPQLAGGNEQFF.

V gene TRBV5-4 combines with J gene TRBJ1-2; no firm D call. The CDR3 extends over 14 amino acids. Trimming removed 0 bases at V and 4 bases at J, with 10 bases between. Germline-derived CDR1 and CDR2 are SGHNT and YYREEE (reference sequence). The CDR3 DNA sequence: TGTGCCAGCAGCTTGGTAGGCAGCGGCTATGGCTACACCTTC. This codes for CASSLVGSGYGYTF. The full variable domain, its missing parts supplied by reference TRBV5-4 and TRBJ1-2, is ETGVTQSPTHLIKTRGQQVTLRCSSQSGHNTVSWYQQALGQGPQFIFQYYREEENGRGNFPPRFSGLQFPNYSSELNVNALELDDSALYLCASSLVGSGYGYTFGSGTRLTVV.

This chain's CDR3 is CASSSTSGEAFF. The CDR3 coding sequence is TGTGCCAGCAGCTCCACTAGCGGTGAAGCTTTCTTT. The gene calls are TRBV7-2 and TRBJ1-1; D remains unclear. The CDR3 is made up of 12 amino acids. CDR1 is SGHTA and CDR2 is FQGNSA in the germline V gene. Trimming removed 4 bases from V and 7 bases from J, with 10 bases in between.

This chain links TRBV3-1 (or the pseudogene TRBV3-2) with TRBJ2-7; 8 nucleotides align to TRBD2. CDR1 is LGHDT and CDR2 is YNNKEL in the germline V gene (reference sequence). This CDR3 comprises 12 residues. V shed 5 bases and J 3 bases; nucleotides not matched to a gene: 0. Here the CDR3 DNA reads TGTGCCAGCAGCAGCGGGGGCTACGAGCAGTACTTC. Amino acids: CASSSGGYEQYF.

CDR3: CASSPYGGLAGTGELFF. CDR3 DNA: TGTGCCAGCAGCCCCTATGGGGGACTAGCAGGAACCGGGGAGCTGTTTTTT. The chain combines TRBV7-3 with TRBJ2-2, with TRBD2 identical over 9 bases. From germline, CDR1 is SGHTA and CDR2 FQGTGA. The V gene end was trimmed by 5 bases and the J gene end by 5 bases; junction bases not matched to a gene: 12. The CDR3 covers 17 residues.

In its sample, this clone was seen a few times. The chain joins TRBV19 to TRBJ1-5; D gene uncertain. The CDR3 length is 14 residues. V was pared by 8 bases and J by 0 bases, with 11 bases between. CDR1 is LNHDA and CDR2 is SQIVND in the germline V gene (reference sequence). CDR3 DNA sequence: TGTGCCAGTGGACTCGTTAATAGCAATCAGCCCCAGCATTTT. Encoded protein: CASGLVNSNQPQHF.

The chain uses TRBV7-3 and TRBJ2-1, with 14 bases identical to TRBD2. The CDR3 totals 18 residues. The junction had 4 bases not matched to a gene; V was cut back by 3 bases and J by 0 bases. Germline V gives CDR1 SGHTA, CDR2 FQGTGA. The CDR3 DNA follows: TGTGCCAGCAGCTTGGGACTAGCGGGAGTAGGCTCCTACAATGAGCAGTTCTTC. Its protein is CASSLGLAGVGSYNEQFF.

The rearrangement links TRBV5-1 to TRBJ2-4, with 8 bases fitting TRBD1. J gave up 8 bases and V 5 bases, and 12 bases lay outside the gene matches. CDR3 length: 15 amino acids. Germline V CDR1 and CDR2: SGHRS, YFSETQ. The CDR3 DNA follows: TGCGCCAGCAGTTTTGGGGCCGACAGGGGAGACATTCAGTACTTC. It codes for CASSFGADRGDIQYF.

The chain combines TRBV2 with TRBJ1-1; a possible D gene is TRBD1 (5 bases). V shed 2 bases and J shed 3 bases, with 7 bases lying between them. The CDR3 consists of 13 residues. Germline V gives CDR1 SNHLY, CDR2 FYNNEI. The CDR3, as DNA: TGTGCCAGCAGTGAATGGGGACACACTGAAGCTTTCTTT. Its translation: CASSEWGHTEAFF.

The CDR3 protein is CASIPFGGNVGTDTQYF. The DNA for the CDR3 is TGTGCCAGCATTCCCTTCGGGGGGAATGTAGGCACAGATACGCAGTATTTT. This chain joins TRBV7-8 and TRBJ2-3, with 7 positions matching TRBD2. V lost 7 bases and J lost 1; bases outside the gene matches: 14. The CDR3 sequence is 17 residues long. CDR1 SGHVS and CDR2 FQNEAQ come from the germline V gene.